The T cell receptor beta chain described here comes from a study of T cell repertoires in cytomegalovirus infection. Study-wide context: Matching HLA type and CMV infection were both indicated by public TCR beta signatures.

In its sample, this clonotype was seen many times. Its target is unknown. TCRdb independently ran MiXCR on the reads; one entry per CDR3 protein. The data show 490,000 or so distinct CDR3 sequences, around 10% seen once. Study conclusions and caveats: Carriers of CMV and the relevant HLA type were discriminated by public TCR beta frequency. Clonotype analysis showed dominance of the ex vivo response by HLA-C-restricted CMV-specific TCR beta clonotypes.

The V gene end was trimmed by 3 bases and the J gene end by 4 bases; junction bases not matched to a gene: 8. CDR1 is SGHVS, CDR2 FQNEAQ, per germline. CDR3 length equals 16 residues. J is TRBJ1-4 and V is TRBV7-8, with TRBD1 matching 7 bases. The sequencing sample was made of PBMCs. This TCR was sampled from a human donor in good health (CMV status not recorded). Some clones in this sample may be carry-over from other donors' samples. The CDR3 sequence is CASSFASGGLNEKLFF. Written as DNA, the CDR3 is TGTGCCAGCAGCTTTGCGTCAGGGGGTCTTAATGAAAAACTGTTTTTT.